These 13 T cell receptor beta chains were all obtained from the same sample, sequenced in a study of cytomegalovirus exposure and HLA in healthy donors. With 60 Vbeta and 13 Jbeta primers, the PCR was carried out. Produced via immunoSEQ multiplex PCR; TCRdb's table is partial and in-frame only. The table has about 130,000 clones, 75% to 80% seen once. Material for sequencing was PBMCs. The receptors stem from a man aged 35-49 years in good health and CMV-seronegative.

The chain is built from TRBV28 and TRBJ1-5; TRBD1 matches at 9 bases. The CDR3 extends over 16 amino acids. Germline V CDR1 and CDR2: MDHEN, SYDVKM. V was pared by 6 bases and J by 7 bases, with 13 bases of the junction left unmatched. The CDR3 loop reads CASSPPGQGGWQPQHF. The CDR3 nucleotides read TGTGCCAGCAGCCCCCCGGGACAGGGAGGTTGGCAGCCCCAGCATTTT.

V is TRBV29-1 and J is TRBJ2-3, with 7 nucleotides matching TRBD1. The CDR3 is made up of 9 amino acids. Germline CDR1 is SQVTM and CDR2 is ANQGSEA. Trimming removed 6 bases from V and 14 bases from J; junction bases left unmatched: 5. The CDR3 nucleotides are TGCAGCGTACCGGGACAGTGGTATTTT. Translated: CSVPGQWYF.

V gene TRBV7-9 combines with J gene TRBJ2-5; 9 bases align to TRBD1. The DNA end favors TRBJ2-7, so the J call may be wrong. The CDR3 is 15 amino acids. Germline V gene lookup returns CDR1 SEHNR and CDR2 FQNEAQ (reference sequence). CDR3 nucleotides: TGTGCCAGCAGCTTAGTGGGGACAGGGAGGCACGAGCAGTACTTC. It encodes CASSLVGTGRHEQYF.

In this sample, this clone turned up once. The chain has TRBV15 and TRBJ2-1; tentatively, D is TRBD2 (5 bases). This CDR3 has 13 amino acids. Germline loops: CDR1 LNHNV, CDR2 YYDKDF (reference sequence). V lost 3 bases, J lost 3 bases, and 6 bases lay in between. The CDR3 DNA reads TGTGCCACCAGCAGCCGGGACTACAATGAGCAGTTCTTC. Amino acids: CATSSRDYNEQFF. Based on the CDR3 plus reference TRBV15 and TRBJ2-1, the full variable domain is DAMVIQNPRYQVTQFGKPVTLSCSQTLNHNVMYWYQQKSSQAPKLLFHYYDKDFNNEADTPDNFQSRRPNTSFCFLDIRSPGLGDTAMYLCATSSRDYNEQFFGPGTRLTVL.

The table lists this clone with a count of one. This sequence joins TRBV4-1 and TRBJ2-5; TRBD2 agrees at 7 bases. In germline, CDR1 is MGHRA, CDR2 YSYEKL. There are 15 residues in the CDR3. Losses at the gene ends were 1 base for V and 9 bases for J; bases not matched to a gene: 11. CDR3 sequence (DNA): TGCGCCAGCAGCCAAGGGATGGGAGGGGATGAGGCCCAGTACTTC. Amino acids: CASSQGMGGDEAQYF.

This chain joins TRBV2 and TRBJ1-6; D gene unclear. Trimming stripped 2 bases from V and 10 bases from J, with 12 bases between. This CDR3 region has 14 residues. From germline, CDR1 is SNHLY and CDR2 FYNNEI. The CDR3 spells CASSELKLKSPLHF. The CDR3, as DNA: TGTGCCAGCAGTGAATTGAAGCTCAAATCACCCCTCCACTTT.

The count of this clone is one. The rearrangement joins TRBV5-6 to TRBJ1-5; perhaps TRBD1 as D (5 bases). The germline V and J ends were trimmed by 2 bases and 7 bases, with 7 bases remaining between them. The CDR3 sequence is 12 residues long. Germline V lookup: CDR1 SGHDT, CDR2 YYEEEE. Here the CDR3 reads CASSLQEQPQHF. In DNA form, the CDR3 reads TGTGCCAGCAGCTTACAGGAGCAGCCCCAGCATTTT.

The chain uses TRBV4-3 and TRBJ1-5; D remains ambiguous. Germline CDR1 LGHNA, CDR2 YSLEER. The CDR3 is 14 residues long. V shed 0 bases and J shed 2 bases, with 5 bases lying between them. The CDR3 region has the DNA TGCGCCAGCAGCCAAGAGGTAGGCAATCAGCCCCAGCATTTT. It specifies CASSQEVGNQPQHF.

V is TRBV10-2 and J is TRBJ2-2, with TRBD1 matching 10 bases. The CDR3 is 14 residues long. The V and J ends lost 11 bases and 0 bases, in that order; junction bases with no gene match: 3. Germline V gene data show CDR1 as WSHSY and CDR2 as SAAADI. The CDR3 bases are TGCGCCGGGGACAGGGGTACGAACACCGGGGAGCTGTTTTTT. Its protein product is CAGDRGTNTGELFF.

The chain couples TRBV7-9 to TRBJ1-6; D gene unclear. This CDR3 is built from 13 residues. V lost 1 base to trimming and J lost 15 bases, with 13 bases between them. Germline CDR1 reads SEHNR; CDR2 reads FQNEAQ (reference sequence). The CDR3 reads CASSLDTEGRLHF. The CDR3, as DNA: TGTGCCAGCAGCTTAGATACTGAGGGTCGCCTCCACTTT.

The CDR3 spells CASSLGRSNTGELFF. In DNA, the CDR3 is TGCGCCAGCAGCTTGGGCAGGTCTAACACCGGGGAGCTGTTTTTT. V and J are TRBV5-1 and TRBJ2-2; no clear D. Looked up from germline, CDR1 is SGHRS and CDR2 is YFSETQ. This CDR3 is 15 amino acids long. Trimming took 0 bases from V and 2 from J, leaving 8 bases between them.

This clone was seen only a few times. The chain couples TRBV10-1 to TRBJ2-7; D is perhaps TRBD1 (6 bases). Per germline, CDR1 WNHNN and CDR2 SYGVQD (reference sequence). The CDR3 contains 15 residues. V gave up 5 bases and J gave up 0 bases, with 14 bases separating them. The CDR3 is CASSLDRKTSYEQYF. The CDR3 DNA reads as TGCGCCAGCAGTCTGGACAGAAAGACCTCCTACGAGCAGTACTTC.

This clone was recorded a few times. The rearrangement uses TRBV6-1 and TRBJ1-5; D is possibly TRBD1 (6 bases). The V and J ends lost 7 bases and 2 bases respectively, with 15 bases between them. Germline V CDR1 and CDR2: MNHNS, SASEGT. This CDR3 region has 15 residues. In DNA form, the CDR3 reads TGTGCCAGCACACGGGACATTTCTCGCAATCAGCCCCAGCATTTT. The encoded protein is CASTRDISRNQPQHF.